This TCR beta chain emerged from a study of OX40 agonist ivuxolimab in advanced cancers. Whole-study findings and limits: Some of the lowest clonal expansion was seen in partial responders at 0.1-3.0 mg/kg.

The repertoire was sequenced with immunoSEQ multiplex PCR; TCRdb's copy has only in-frame clones and lacks some. Of 50,000 to 70,000 clones in the sample, 75% to 90% were seen once. With respect to this clone: Its specificity is not known.

Germline CDR1 is SGHRS and CDR2 is YFSETQ. CDR3 length: 13 amino acids. V was pared by 4 bases and J by 9 bases, with 5 bases of the junction left unmatched. The sequencing here drew on CD4+ or CD8+ T cells sorted from blood, taken in a trial of the OX40 agonist ivuxolimab. This clonotype was sampled from an adult with an advanced solid tumor such as melanoma, head and neck, liver or kidney cancer. The chain joins TRBV5-1 to TRBJ2-1; 9 bases fit TRBD1. In DNA, the CDR3 is TGCGCCAGCAGCACGACAGGGGGGCCTGAGCAGTTCTTC. Translating gives CASSTTGGPEQFF.